A selection of T cell receptor beta chains follows, all from one sample in a study of control samples from healthy donors and cancer patients. Only in-frame clones appear in the TCRdb table, and some are missing; sequencing was by immunoSEQ multiplex PCR. The sample includes some 96,000 clones, roughly 87% seen only once; the top ten take 18%. Sequencing was performed on blood. The receptors here all came from a woman in her fifties or sixties in good health. Each CDR3 is given without its conserved first and last residue.

J gene	V gene	CDR3 protein
TRBJ1-3	TRBV27	ASSFGRGRGNTIY
TRBJ2-7	TRBV19	ASSMRTGTGSYEQY
TRBJ1-5	TRBV12-2	ASRSSEINLYLPQH
TRBJ1-6	TRBV9	ASSQGRINSPLH
TRBJ1-4	TRBV18	ASSPQGQGNEKLF
TRBJ1-1	TRBV27	ASSLEGQGWGRTEAF
TRBJ1-5	TRBV14	ASSPAGTLDQPQH
TRBJ2-5	TRBV2	ASRGLAGPITLRY
TRBJ2-5	TRBV27	ASRPLAGGQSIRETQY
TRBJ1-2	TRBV12-3/TRBV12-4	ASKGYGYT
TRBJ1-2	TRBV11-2	ASSLDRVYYGYT
TRBJ1-5	TRBV19	ASSLRVANQPQH
TRBJ1-6	TRBV9	ASSDRSSPLH
TRBJ2-7	TRBV6-6	ASSIPSSGYEQY
TRBJ2-2	TRBV11-2	ASSFHRDRENTGELF
TRBJ1-1	TRBV6-1	ASSDPTGNTEAF
TRBJ2-6	TRBV11-3	ASSLARGRAV
TRBJ2-3	TRBV6-4	ASSEGAGTDTQY
TRBJ1-5	TRBV5-6	ASSLWGQPQH
TRBJ1-5	TRBV7-8	ASSLYDSQPQH